The sequence of this T cell receptor beta chain was determined in a study of shared clonotypes between healthy human individuals. Points from the study as a whole: As a rule, naive subsets had a larger estimated richness than memory subsets. The study found roughly 5% of naive CD4 clonotypes shared across a handful of donors.

Study donors comprised healthy, HIV-negative adults devoid of recent acute infection or vaccination. CD4+ cells yielded CD45RA+ naive and CD45RA-negative memory subsets. On this clone: Its cognate antigen is unknown.

This CDR3 has 15 residues. V gave up 5 bases and J gave up 2 bases; unmatched junction bases: 6. Germline CDR1 SGHTA, CDR2 FQGTGA. The protocol was immunoSEQ multiplex PCR, while the TCRdb copy is restricted to in-frame clones and leaves out a portion. Of approximately 2.4 million clones listed, more than 90% are singletons. The chain recombines TRBV7-3 with TRBJ2-3; TRBD2 matches at 8 bases. Material for sequencing was naive CD4+ T cells sorted from blood. Stated subset: CD45RA+ positively selected. The TCR comes from a man younger than 35 in good health. The CDR3 nucleotides are TGTGCCAGCAGCCCGCGGGGGGAGAACACAGATACGCAGTATTTT. It translates to CASSPRGENTDTQYF.